A selection of T cell receptor beta chains follows, all from one sample in a study of shared clonotypes between healthy human individuals. The repertoire was sequenced with immunoSEQ multiplex PCR; TCRdb's copy has only in-frame clones and lacks some. The sample lists 2 million or so clones, less than 95% seen once, with 0.85% to 1.3% in the top ten. Source material: naive CD8+ T cells sorted from blood. These receptors originate from a man between 18 and 29 years old in good health. CDR3s include the opening cysteine and the closing phenylalanine or tryptophan. Fields, in order: D gene, J gene, V gene, clone size, CDR3 DNA, CDR3 protein. The D gene is left open where the match is weak. Size is stated for part of the rows, as once, few or many counts, or as a class when the clone is expanded.

d_call: TRBD1; j_call: TRBJ1-2; v_call: TRBV27; clone_size: once; cdr3_nt: TGTGCCAGCAGTTTGACAGGGATGGCCTATGGCTACACCTTC; cdr3_aa: CASSLTGMAYGYTF
d_call: TRBD2; j_call: TRBJ2-3; v_call: TRBV7-9; clone_size: -; cdr3_nt: TGTGCCAGCAGCCCGACATATAGCGGGGTTACAGATACGCAGTATTTT; cdr3_aa: CASSPTYSGVTDTQYF
d_call: TRBD1; j_call: TRBJ1-2; v_call: TRBV5-1; clone_size: -; cdr3_nt: TGCGCCAGCAGACCTAGACCGGGACAGGGGCCGTATGGCTACACCTTC; cdr3_aa: CASRPRPGQGPYGYTF
d_call: -; j_call: TRBJ1-4; v_call: TRBV6-1; clone_size: -; cdr3_nt: TGTGCCAGCAGTGAAGCGAGCCGGTGGTATGAAAAACTGTTTTTT; cdr3_aa: CASSEASRWYEKLFF
d_call: -; j_call: TRBJ2-1; v_call: TRBV5-5; clone_size: -; cdr3_nt: TGTGCCAGCAGCTTTAGACCGGGCCCCCAGGGGTACAATGAGCAGTTCTTC; cdr3_aa: CASSFRPGPQGYNEQFF
d_call: -; j_call: TRBJ2-3; v_call: TRBV5-1; clone_size: -; cdr3_nt: TGCGCCAGCAGCTTGGCCGGTAGGCGCACAGATACGCAGTATTTT; cdr3_aa: CASSLAGRRTDTQYF
d_call: TRBD1; j_call: TRBJ1-2; v_call: TRBV14; clone_size: -; cdr3_nt: TGTGCCAGCAGCCCAGGGGGCCTGAATGGCTACACCTTC; cdr3_aa: CASSPGGLNGYTF
d_call: -; j_call: TRBJ1-4; v_call: TRBV6-1; clone_size: -; cdr3_nt: TGTGCCAGCAGTGAATTGGAAAATGAAAAACTGTTTTTT; cdr3_aa: CASSELENEKLFF
d_call: TRBD1; j_call: TRBJ2-3; v_call: TRBV29-1; clone_size: once; cdr3_nt: TGCAGCGTTGGGGACAGGGGGTCTTCCACAGATACGCAGTATTTT; cdr3_aa: CSVGDRGSSTDTQYF
d_call: -; j_call: TRBJ2-5; v_call: TRBV5-4; clone_size: -; cdr3_nt: TGTGCCAGCAGCTGGGGGAGCGGCGCGCAAGAGACCCAGTACTTC; cdr3_aa: CASSWGSGAQETQYF
d_call: TRBD1; j_call: TRBJ2-7; v_call: TRBV6-5; clone_size: -; cdr3_nt: TGTGCCAGCAGTCTCCGGGACAGCTACGAGCAGTACTTC; cdr3_aa: CASSLRDSYEQYF
d_call: -; j_call: TRBJ1-5; v_call: TRBV19; clone_size: -; cdr3_nt: TGTGCCAGTAGTCCGCCTGGGCAGCCCCAGCATTTT; cdr3_aa: CASSPPGQPQHF
d_call: TRBD1; j_call: TRBJ2-1; v_call: TRBV28; clone_size: -; cdr3_nt: TGTGCCAGCAGTCTCCCGACAGGGGGCAATGAGCAGTTCTTC; cdr3_aa: CASSLPTGGNEQFF
d_call: -; j_call: TRBJ2-5; v_call: TRBV5-4; clone_size: -; cdr3_nt: TGTGCCAGCAGCTTGGCCATGGCGGAGATCCAAGAGACCCAGTACTTC; cdr3_aa: CASSLAMAEIQETQYF
d_call: TRBD1; j_call: TRBJ1-1; v_call: TRBV6-5; clone_size: -; cdr3_nt: TGTGCCAGCAGTTACGGACAGGGGGCACACACTGAAGCTTTCTTT; cdr3_aa: CASSYGQGAHTEAFF
d_call: TRBD1; j_call: TRBJ2-7; v_call: TRBV4-1; clone_size: once; cdr3_nt: TGCGCCAGCAGCCCTCAAACAGGGGCGGAGGAGCAGTACTTC; cdr3_aa: CASSPQTGAEEQYF
d_call: -; j_call: TRBJ1-1; v_call: TRBV4-1; clone_size: -; cdr3_nt: TGCGCCAGCAGCCAAGACAGGATGAACACTGAAGCTTTCTTT; cdr3_aa: CASSQDRMNTEAFF
d_call: -; j_call: TRBJ2-5; v_call: TRBV11-2; clone_size: -; cdr3_nt: TGTGCCAGCAGCTTAGATACAGTAAGACGTCAAGAGACCCAGTACTTC; cdr3_aa: CASSLDTVRRQETQYF
d_call: TRBD1; j_call: TRBJ2-3; v_call: TRBV5-1; clone_size: -; cdr3_nt: TGCGCCAGCAGCACTGGACAGGGCACAGATACGCAGTATTTT; cdr3_aa: CASSTGQGTDTQYF
d_call: TRBD1; j_call: TRBJ2-3; v_call: TRBV27; clone_size: -; cdr3_nt: TGTGCCAGCAGCCCGAACCCGGGACAGGATTCAGATACGCAGTATTTT; cdr3_aa: CASSPNPGQDSDTQYF
d_call: -; j_call: TRBJ1-1; v_call: TRBV7-9; clone_size: few; cdr3_nt: TGTGCCAGCAGCCAGGACGGTGATGAAGCTTTCTTT; cdr3_aa: CASSQDGDEAFF
d_call: -; j_call: TRBJ1-4; v_call: TRBV7-9; clone_size: -; cdr3_nt: TGTGCCAGCAGCTTATACGGGGGTGAAAAACTGTTTTTT; cdr3_aa: CASSLYGGEKLFF
d_call: TRBD1; j_call: TRBJ1-2; v_call: TRBV7-6; clone_size: -; cdr3_nt: TGTGCCAGCAGCTCAGACCCTGGGACAGCACTTAACTATGGCTACACCTTC; cdr3_aa: CASSSDPGTALNYGYTF
d_call: -; j_call: TRBJ2-2; v_call: TRBV30; clone_size: -; cdr3_nt: TGTGCCTGGAGTCAGGTTTTGGCCGGGGAGCTGTTTTTT; cdr3_aa: CAWSQVLAGELFF
d_call: -; j_call: TRBJ1-2; v_call: TRBV6-1; clone_size: -; cdr3_nt: TGTGCCAGCAGTGATGAAATCTTTAACTATGGCTACACCTTC; cdr3_aa: CASSDEIFNYGYTF
d_call: -; j_call: TRBJ2-3; v_call: TRBV7-9; clone_size: -; cdr3_nt: TGTGCCAGCAGCTTGGTAGACCCTGAGAGGGATACGCAGTATTTT; cdr3_aa: CASSLVDPERDTQYF
d_call: -; j_call: TRBJ1-4; v_call: TRBV18; clone_size: -; cdr3_nt: TGTGCCAGCTCACCACCCTCAGGGGCCCAGCTTCCTAACCCAACTAATGAAAAACTGTTTTTT; cdr3_aa: CASSPPSGAQLPNPTNEKLFF
d_call: TRBD1; j_call: TRBJ2-7; v_call: TRBV5-1; clone_size: -; cdr3_nt: TGCGCCAGCAGCAACACAGGGGGGTCCTACGAGCAGTACTTC; cdr3_aa: CASSNTGGSYEQYF
d_call: -; j_call: TRBJ2-1; v_call: TRBV4-2; clone_size: -; cdr3_nt: TGTGCCAGCAGCCAAGATCCCCTGCTACGACCCGAAGGGGAGCAGTTCTTC; cdr3_aa: CASSQDPLLRPEGEQFF
d_call: -; j_call: TRBJ2-3; v_call: TRBV18; clone_size: -; cdr3_nt: TGTGCCAGCTCACTTTCCCCGGAGGGTCCAGATACGCAGTATTTT; cdr3_aa: CASSLSPEGPDTQYF
d_call: -; j_call: TRBJ2-2; v_call: TRBV5-6; clone_size: -; cdr3_nt: TGTGCCAGCAGCCCCGGCCCCGACTACCTCCACTCCTCTAGCGGGGAGCTGTTTTTT; cdr3_aa: CASSPGPDYLHSSSGELFF
d_call: -; j_call: TRBJ2-5; v_call: TRBV30; clone_size: -; cdr3_nt: TGTGCCTGGAGGCAGGACCAAGAGACCCAGTACTTC; cdr3_aa: CAWRQDQETQYF
d_call: TRBD2; j_call: TRBJ2-6; v_call: TRBV4-1; clone_size: -; cdr3_nt: TGCGCCAGCAGCCAGAGAGCGGGGATGGTCGACGTCCTGACTTTC; cdr3_aa: CASSQRAGMVDVLTF
d_call: -; j_call: TRBJ2-7; v_call: TRBV7-3; clone_size: -; cdr3_nt: TGTGCCAGCAGCTCTCCGTACGGGGAGCAGTACTTC; cdr3_aa: CASSSPYGEQYF
d_call: TRBD1; j_call: TRBJ1-1; v_call: TRBV6-1; clone_size: -; cdr3_nt: TGTGCCAGCAGTGACCCTGGACAGGGGGCTAGGACTGAAGCTTTCTTT; cdr3_aa: CASSDPGQGARTEAFF
d_call: -; j_call: TRBJ1-5; v_call: TRBV27; clone_size: -; cdr3_nt: TGTGCCAGCAGTTTATGGGTGGGTAGCAATCAGCCCCAGCATTTT; cdr3_aa: CASSLWVGSNQPQHF
d_call: -; j_call: TRBJ1-1; v_call: TRBV18; clone_size: -; cdr3_nt: TGTGCCAGCTCACAGGCAGATGCCGGGGACACTGAAGCTTTCTTT; cdr3_aa: CASSQADAGDTEAFF
d_call: -; j_call: TRBJ2-7; v_call: TRBV5-1; clone_size: -; cdr3_nt: TGCGCCAGCAGCGGGGACAAAATATACGAGCAGTACTTC; cdr3_aa: CASSGDKIYEQYF
d_call: -; j_call: TRBJ2-7; v_call: TRBV4-3; clone_size: -; cdr3_nt: TGCGCCAGCAGCCTATTCATAGGGGACTACGAGCAGTACTTC; cdr3_aa: CASSLFIGDYEQYF
d_call: TRBD1; j_call: TRBJ1-1; v_call: TRBV19; clone_size: -; cdr3_nt: TGTGCCAGTAGTGGATTGGGACAGGGTGGGACTGAAGCTTTCTTT; cdr3_aa: CASSGLGQGGTEAFF
d_call: -; j_call: TRBJ1-4; v_call: TRBV19; clone_size: -; cdr3_nt: TGTGCCAGTAGTATCTGGAGTGGTGGTGAAAAACTGTTTTTT; cdr3_aa: CASSIWSGGEKLFF
d_call: -; j_call: TRBJ2-1; v_call: TRBV11-2; clone_size: -; cdr3_nt: TGTGCCAGCAGCTTAGCTCCCGGGACTCCTAATGAGCAGTTCTTC; cdr3_aa: CASSLAPGTPNEQFF
d_call: TRBD2; j_call: TRBJ2-3; v_call: TRBV5-6; clone_size: -; cdr3_nt: TGTGCCAGCAGCTCGGGACTAGCGGCGTTACATACGCAGTATTTT; cdr3_aa: CASSSGLAALHTQYF
d_call: -; j_call: TRBJ1-3; v_call: TRBV5-1; clone_size: -; cdr3_nt: TGCGCCAGCAGCCCGGACACTACCTCTGGAAACACCATATATTTT; cdr3_aa: CASSPDTTSGNTIYF
d_call: -; j_call: TRBJ1-6; v_call: TRBV30; clone_size: -; cdr3_nt: TGTGCCTGGAGCCAGGGAATGGATAATTCACCCCTCCACTTT; cdr3_aa: CAWSQGMDNSPLHF
d_call: -; j_call: TRBJ1-4; v_call: TRBV28; clone_size: -; cdr3_nt: TGTGCCACCGGGAGACGGGATGAAAAACTGTTTTTT; cdr3_aa: CATGRRDEKLFF
d_call: TRBD2; j_call: TRBJ2-5; v_call: TRBV27; clone_size: -; cdr3_nt: TGTGCCAGCAGTTTAGGGGGACTAGTGTATGAGACCCAGTACTTC; cdr3_aa: CASSLGGLVYETQYF
d_call: -; j_call: TRBJ1-2; v_call: TRBV30; clone_size: once; cdr3_nt: TGTGCCTGGAGTGCTGAGACGGGGGACCCCTTCTATGGCTACACCTTC; cdr3_aa: CAWSAETGDPFYGYTF
d_call: -; j_call: TRBJ1-2; v_call: TRBV9; clone_size: -; cdr3_nt: TGTGCCAGCAGCAGTTTTCGGGAAATCAACTATGGCTACACCTTC; cdr3_aa: CASSSFREINYGYTF
d_call: TRBD2; j_call: TRBJ2-5; v_call: TRBV7-9; clone_size: once; cdr3_nt: TGTGCCAGCAGCGGGGGGGAAGAGACCCAGTACTTC; cdr3_aa: CASSGGEETQYF
d_call: TRBD1; j_call: TRBJ2-3; v_call: TRBV5-8; clone_size: -; cdr3_nt: TGTGCCAGCAGCTTGGACGACAGGGGAGGTGATACGCAGTATTTT; cdr3_aa: CASSLDDRGGDTQYF
d_call: -; j_call: TRBJ2-7; v_call: TRBV18; clone_size: once; cdr3_nt: TGTGCCAGCTCAAATCCCCTGGACAACTCCTACGAGCAGTACTTC; cdr3_aa: CASSNPLDNSYEQYF